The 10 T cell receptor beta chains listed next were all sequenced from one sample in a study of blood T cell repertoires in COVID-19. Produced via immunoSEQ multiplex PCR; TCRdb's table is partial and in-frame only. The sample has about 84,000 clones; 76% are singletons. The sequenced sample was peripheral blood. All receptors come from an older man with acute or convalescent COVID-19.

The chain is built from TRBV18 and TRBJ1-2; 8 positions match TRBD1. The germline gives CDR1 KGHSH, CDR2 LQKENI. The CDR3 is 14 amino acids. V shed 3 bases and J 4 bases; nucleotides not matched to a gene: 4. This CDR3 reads CASSPWTGSYGYTF. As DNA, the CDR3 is TGTGCCAGCTCACCCTGGACAGGGAGCTATGGCTACACCTTC.

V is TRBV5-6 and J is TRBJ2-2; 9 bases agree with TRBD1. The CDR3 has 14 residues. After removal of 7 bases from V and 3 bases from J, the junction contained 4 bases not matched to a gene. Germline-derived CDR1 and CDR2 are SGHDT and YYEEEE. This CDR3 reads CASGTGLHTGELFF. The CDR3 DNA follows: TGTGCCAGCGGGACAGGGCTTCACACCGGGGAGCTGTTTTTT.

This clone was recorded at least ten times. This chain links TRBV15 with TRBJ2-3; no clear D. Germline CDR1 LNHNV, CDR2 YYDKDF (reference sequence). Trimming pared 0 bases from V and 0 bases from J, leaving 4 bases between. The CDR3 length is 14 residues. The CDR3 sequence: CATSRDHSTDTQYF. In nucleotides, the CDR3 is TGTGCCACCAGCAGAGACCATAGCACAGATACGCAGTATTTT.

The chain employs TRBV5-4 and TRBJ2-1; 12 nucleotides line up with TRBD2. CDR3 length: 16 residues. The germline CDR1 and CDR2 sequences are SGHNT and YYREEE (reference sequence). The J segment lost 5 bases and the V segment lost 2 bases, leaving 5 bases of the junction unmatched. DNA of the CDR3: TGTGCCAGCAGCTTCGAACTAGCGGGGGGTAACAATGAGCAGTTCTTC. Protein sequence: CASSFELAGGNNEQFF.

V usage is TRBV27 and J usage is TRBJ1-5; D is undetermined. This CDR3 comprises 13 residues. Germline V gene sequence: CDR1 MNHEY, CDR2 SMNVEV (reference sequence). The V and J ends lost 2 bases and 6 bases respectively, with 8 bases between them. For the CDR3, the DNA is TGTGCCAGCAGTTTAATATCAGGTCAGCCCCAGCATTTT. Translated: CASSLISGQPQHF.

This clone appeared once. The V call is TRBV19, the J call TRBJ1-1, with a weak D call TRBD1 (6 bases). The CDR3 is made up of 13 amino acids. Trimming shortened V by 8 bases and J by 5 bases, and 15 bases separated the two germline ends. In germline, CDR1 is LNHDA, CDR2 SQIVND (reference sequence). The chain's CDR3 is CASSRGRETEAFF. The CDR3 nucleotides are TGTGCCAGTTCGAGGGGGAGGGAGACTGAAGCTTTCTTT.

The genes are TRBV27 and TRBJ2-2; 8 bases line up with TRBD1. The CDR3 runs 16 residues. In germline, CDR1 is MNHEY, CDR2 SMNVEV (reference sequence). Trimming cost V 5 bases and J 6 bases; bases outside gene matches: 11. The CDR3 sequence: CASSRIFGQGPGELFF. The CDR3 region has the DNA TGTGCCAGCAGTCGTATCTTTGGACAGGGACCCGGGGAGCTGTTTTTT.

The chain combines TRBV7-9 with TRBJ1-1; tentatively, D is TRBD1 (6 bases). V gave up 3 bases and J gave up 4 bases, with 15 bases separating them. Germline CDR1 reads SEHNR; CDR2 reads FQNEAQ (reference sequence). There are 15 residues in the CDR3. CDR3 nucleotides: TGTGCCAGCAGCTTGGTCGGGGGGCGAATCACTGAAGCTTTCTTT. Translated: CASSLVGGRITEAFF.

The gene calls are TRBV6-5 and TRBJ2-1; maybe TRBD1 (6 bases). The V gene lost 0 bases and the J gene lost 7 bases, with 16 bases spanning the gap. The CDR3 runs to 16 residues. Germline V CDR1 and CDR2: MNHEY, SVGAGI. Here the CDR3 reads CASSYSSRGWPNEQFF. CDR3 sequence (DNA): TGTGCCAGCAGTTACTCGAGTAGGGGGTGGCCTAATGAGCAGTTCTTC.

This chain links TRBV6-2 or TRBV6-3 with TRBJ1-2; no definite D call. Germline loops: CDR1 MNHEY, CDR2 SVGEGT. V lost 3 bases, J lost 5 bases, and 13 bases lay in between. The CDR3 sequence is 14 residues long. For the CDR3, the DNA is TGTGCCAGCAGTTATGGCCCTGGAGGGTATGGCTACACCTTC. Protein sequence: CASSYGPGGYGYTF.